This is a list of T cell receptor beta chains from one sample in a study of T cell responses to AZD1222 COVID-19 vaccine. TCRdb keeps only in-frame clones here, not all; method: immunoSEQ multiplex PCR. The sample lists 60,000 to 80,000 clones; 85% were seen once. Sample: peripheral blood, taken on day 0 of AZD1222 vaccination. The receptors stem from an adult in good health. Each CDR3 is given with its conserved first and last residue. Fields, in order: D gene, J gene, V gene, CDR3 protein. A D gene is named only where the DNA matches it firmly.

>NA|TRBJ1-2|TRBV7-9
CASSLVGGGYGYTF
>NA|TRBJ1-2|TRBV11-2
CASSLGMGRSYGYTF
>NA|TRBJ2-7|TRBV6-8
CASRSNRGLPYEQYF
>NA|TRBJ2-1|TRBV12-3/TRBV12-4
CASSLGFEQFF
>TRBD2|TRBJ2-1|TRBV7-2
CASSATLRGGRDEQFF
>NA|TRBJ1-1|TRBV30
CAWSVHAGLNTEAFF
>NA|TRBJ2-3|TRBV9
CASSVGADVADTQYF
>NA|TRBJ1-2|TRBV7-2
CASSLALGSGHYGYTF
>TRBD1|TRBJ1-5|TRBV6-6
CASSFRVGGALQPQHF
>NA|TRBJ1-2|TRBV29-1
CSVKIGPNYGYTF
>TRBD1|TRBJ2-7|TRBV18
CASSPLRGQGGYEQYF
>NA|TRBJ1-5|TRBV30
CAWSGPSSNQPQHF